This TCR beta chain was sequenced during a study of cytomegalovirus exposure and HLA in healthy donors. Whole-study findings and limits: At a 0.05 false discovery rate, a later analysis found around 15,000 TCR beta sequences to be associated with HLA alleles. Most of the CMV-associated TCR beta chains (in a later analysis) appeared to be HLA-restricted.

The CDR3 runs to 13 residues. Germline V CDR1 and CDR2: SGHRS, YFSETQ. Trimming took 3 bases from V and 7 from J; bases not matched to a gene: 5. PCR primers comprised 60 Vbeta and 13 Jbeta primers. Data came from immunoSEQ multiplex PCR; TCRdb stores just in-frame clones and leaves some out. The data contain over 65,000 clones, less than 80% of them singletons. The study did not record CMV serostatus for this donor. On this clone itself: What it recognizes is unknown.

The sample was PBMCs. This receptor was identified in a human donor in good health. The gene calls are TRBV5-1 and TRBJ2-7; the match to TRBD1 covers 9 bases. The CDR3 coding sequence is TGCGCCAGCAGCTATACAGGGGGCCATGAGCAGTACTTC. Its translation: CASSYTGGHEQYF.